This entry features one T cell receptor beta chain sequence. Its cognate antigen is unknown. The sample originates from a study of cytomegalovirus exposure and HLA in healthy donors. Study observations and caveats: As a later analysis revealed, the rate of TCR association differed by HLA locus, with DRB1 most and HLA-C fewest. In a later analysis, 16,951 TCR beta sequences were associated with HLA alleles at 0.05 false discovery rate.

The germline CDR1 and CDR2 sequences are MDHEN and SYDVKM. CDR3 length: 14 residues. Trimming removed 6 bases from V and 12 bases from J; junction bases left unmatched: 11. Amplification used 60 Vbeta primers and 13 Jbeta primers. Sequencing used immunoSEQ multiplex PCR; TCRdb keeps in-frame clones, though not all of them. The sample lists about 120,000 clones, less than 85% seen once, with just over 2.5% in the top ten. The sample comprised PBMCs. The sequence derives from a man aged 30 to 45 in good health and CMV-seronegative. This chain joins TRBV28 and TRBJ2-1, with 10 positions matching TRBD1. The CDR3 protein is CASRTGGTILGQFF. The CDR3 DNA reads TGTGCCAGCAGGACAGGGGGCACTATACTGGGGCAGTTCTTC.